The present T cell receptor (beta chain) was sequenced within a study of shared clonotypes between healthy human individuals. CDR1 and CDR2 from the germline V gene are MGHDK and SYGVNS. V trimming: 7 bases; J trimming: 7 bases; junction bases outside the gene matches: 10. This CDR3 is built from 15 residues. Every one of the donors was a Caucasian adult that lived in Nashville, Tennessee. In the authors' methods: Filtering was not the same, since immunoSEQ gave junction-only sequences without quality scores. Using immunoSEQ multiplex PCR, the repertoire was profiled, and TCRdb retains in-frame clones only, with some absent. V and J calls and clone size are copied from that table; D and trimming were computed from the DNA. The data contain 1,500,000 or so clones, around 95% of them singletons. This clone came up once.

The J gene is TRBJ2-1, the V gene TRBV25-1, with 10 bases fitting TRBD2. The receptor was derived from a man aged 30 to 39 in good health. Sequenced: naive CD4+ T cells sorted from blood. Specified subset: CD45RA+ positively selected. In DNA, the CDR3 is TGTGCCAGCAAAAGGTCTAGCGGGAGTGGTAATGAGCAGTTCTTC. Its translation: CASKRSSGSGNEQFF.